This T cell receptor beta chain was captured in a study of blood T cell repertoires in COVID-19. Across the whole study: PBMCs, B-cell-depleted T cells, or T cells were the source of the cDNA or gDNA that made up the material.

CDR1 and CDR2 (germline): SGHTA, FQGNSA. V was shortened by 0 bases and J by 4 bases, with 21 bases between the two germline ends. CDR3 length: 19 amino acids. Generated by immunoSEQ multiplex PCR, the TCRdb table keeps only in-frame clones and is missing some. The sample carries about 230,000 clones, about nine tenths recorded once. This receptor was taken from a man aged 45-60 years with COVID-19, enrolled during active disease. The J gene is TRBJ2-2, the V gene TRBV7-2; possibly TRBD1 for D (6 bases). Sequencing was done on a sample of peripheral blood. CDR3 sequence: CASSLAARGQLLGTGELFF. CDR3 bases: TGTGCCAGCAGCTTAGCGGCCAGGGGCCAGCTTTTGGGCACCGGGGAGCTGTTTTTT.